What follows is one TCR beta chain and its context. As yet, its antigen is unknown. Researchers ran the PCR with 60 Vbeta and 13 Jbeta primers. Profiled with immunoSEQ multiplex PCR; TCRdb holds only in-frame clones, not every one. The repertoire holds approximately 290,000 clones, with roughly 80% as singletons. The sample is drawn from a study of cytomegalovirus exposure and HLA in healthy donors. Although they were nominally healthy when sampled, donors likely had unrecorded immune exposures. Findings and limits, study-wide: On later analysis, the bulk of CMV-associated TCR beta chains appeared to be HLA-restricted. As a later analysis showed, a missense DCLRE1C variant was linked to trimming of TCR beta V- and J-genes.

Sequencing was carried out using PBMCs. The sequence came from a girl aged 2 to 9 in good health and CMV-seronegative.

CDR3 DNA: TGTGCCAGCAGTTTGAGGACAGGGTACTACGAGCAGTACTTC. Translated: CASSLRTGYYEQYF. The rearrangement links TRBV27 to TRBJ2-7, with TRBD1 matching over 8 bases. Germline V lookup: CDR1 MNHEY, CDR2 SMNVEV (reference sequence). Trimming cost V 3 bases and J 3 bases; bases outside gene matches: 4. The CDR3 has 14 residues.